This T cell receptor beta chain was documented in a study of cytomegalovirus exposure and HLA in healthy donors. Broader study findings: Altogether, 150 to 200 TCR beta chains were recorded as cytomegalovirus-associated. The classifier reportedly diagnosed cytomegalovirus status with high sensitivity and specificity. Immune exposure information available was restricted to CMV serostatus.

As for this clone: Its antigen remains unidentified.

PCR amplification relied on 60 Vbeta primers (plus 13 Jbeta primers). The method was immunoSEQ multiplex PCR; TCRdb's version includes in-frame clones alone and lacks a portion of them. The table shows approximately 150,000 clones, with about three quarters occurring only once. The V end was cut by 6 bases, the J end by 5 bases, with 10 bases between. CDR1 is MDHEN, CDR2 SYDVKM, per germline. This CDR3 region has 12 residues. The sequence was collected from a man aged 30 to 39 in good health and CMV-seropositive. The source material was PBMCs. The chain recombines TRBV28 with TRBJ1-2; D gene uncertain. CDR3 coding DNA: TGTGCCAGCAGAAAACCCCAGTATGGCTACACCTTC. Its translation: CASRKPQYGYTF.